This T cell receptor (beta chain) was recorded in a study of CD8 T cells in Susac syndrome. Trimming stripped 9 bases from V and 1 base from J, with 10 bases between. This CDR3 region has 13 residues. Germline lookup yields CDR1 KGHDR and CDR2 SFDVKD. Reverse transcription of roughly 0.5 to 1 ug RNA used random hexamers. TCRdb reprocessed the immunoSEQ multiplex PCR reads via MiXCR and lists one record per CDR3 protein. The sample includes 250,000 to 300,000 distinct CDR3 sequences, roughly 85% of them seen just once. Stable or active relapsing-remitting multiple sclerosis, untreated and meeting revised McDonald criteria, defined the controls.

The clonotype originates from a human donor with multiple sclerosis. The rearrangement links TRBV24-1 to TRBJ2-3; possibly TRBD1 for D (5 bases). Source material: CD8+ T cells from PBMCs. The CDR3 bases are TGTGCCACCTTGGCGACAGGCACAGATACGCAGTATTTT. It yields the protein CATLATGTDTQYF.